Sequencing of this T cell receptor beta chain was carried out in a study of blood T cell repertoires in COVID-19. Study-wide background: Acute and convalescent COVID-19 specimens originated in the United States, Italy and Spain. Sample material is recorded as cDNA or gDNA derived from T cells, B-cell-depleted T cells, or PBMCs.

Original processing methods: The authors estimated nucleated cell counts from reference gene primer amplification. Sequencing used immunoSEQ multiplex PCR; TCRdb keeps in-frame clones, though not all of them. V, J and clone size derive from that table, while D and trimming were established from the DNA sequence. Found here are some 180,000 clones, 78% of them singletons; the top ten hold 2.5% to 3%. Sequenced material: peripheral blood. The receptor comes from an elderly woman with active or convalescent COVID-19.

The DNA of the CDR3 is TGTGCCAGCAGCTTCGACCAGACTAGTCAAGAGACCCAGTACTTC. This translates into CASSFDQTSQETQYF. The chain is built from TRBV5-4 and TRBJ2-5, with D perhaps TRBD2 (6 bases). This CDR3 region has 15 residues. CDR1 is SGHNT and CDR2 is YYREEE in the germline V gene (reference sequence). The V gene lost 2 bases and the J gene lost 2 bases, with 13 bases spanning the gap.